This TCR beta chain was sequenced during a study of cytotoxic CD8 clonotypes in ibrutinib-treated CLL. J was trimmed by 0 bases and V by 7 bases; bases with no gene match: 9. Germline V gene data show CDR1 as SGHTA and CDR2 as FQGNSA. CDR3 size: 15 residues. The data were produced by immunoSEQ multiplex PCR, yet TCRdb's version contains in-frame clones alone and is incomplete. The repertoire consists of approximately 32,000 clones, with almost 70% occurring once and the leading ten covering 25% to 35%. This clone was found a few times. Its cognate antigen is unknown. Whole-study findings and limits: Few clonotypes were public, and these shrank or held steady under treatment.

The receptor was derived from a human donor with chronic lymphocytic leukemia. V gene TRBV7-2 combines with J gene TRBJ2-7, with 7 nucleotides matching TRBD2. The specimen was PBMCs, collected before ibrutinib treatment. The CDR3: CASTLGGGISYEQYF. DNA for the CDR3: TGTGCCAGCACCCTTGGCGGGGGTATCTCCTACGAGCAGTACTTC.